This section outlines one T cell receptor (beta chain) sequence together with its context. Its target is unknown. V was trimmed by 5 bases and J by 2 bases, leaving 21 bases between them. Germline CDR1 reads DFQATT; CDR2 reads SNEGSKA (reference sequence). This CDR3 region has 16 residues. Synthesis of cDNA was carried out by template-switch 5'RACE. The reaction used 10-nucleotide random UMIs. Every sequencing run generated over 160 million TCR-beta sequences from 15-18 subjects. TCRdb reanalysed the 5' RACE reads using MiXCR and keeps one entry per CDR3 protein. Of approximately 89,000 distinct CDR3 sequences listed, roughly 13% are singletons. This specimen comes from a study of neurological immune-mediated disorders. Study-wide points: Multiple sclerosis was found to have the least TCR clonal expansion, below healthy controls, and HTLV-1-associated myelopathy the most. Expanded clones shared no CDR3 amino acid sequences across subjects, suggesting private repertoires in all groups.

Indicated time point: longitudinal time-point 2. The sample comprised PBMCs. The receptor was isolated from a female donor with HTLV-1-associated myelopathy (HAM/TSP). The chain combines TRBV20-1 with TRBJ2-5, with D uncertain. CDR3 amino acids: CSAPSGTGLRQETQYF. The CDR3 DNA sequence: TGCAGTGCTCCTTCCGGAACCGGTCTGCGGCAAGAGACCCAGTACTTC.